The present T cell receptor beta chain was sequenced within a study of T-cell memory formation after mild COVID-19. TCRdb ran MiXCR on the 5' RACE reads and lists one entry per CDR3 protein. The table shows hundreds of thousands of distinct CDR3 sequences, with 20% occurring only once. Points from the study as a whole: Contracting clones localized mainly to CM and EM when CD4+ and mainly to EMRA when CD8+.

Germline V gene lookup returns CDR1 LNHNV and CDR2 YYDKDF (reference sequence). Deletions cut 0 bases from V and 6 bases from J, with 8 bases between. CDR3 length: 13 amino acids. Turning to this clonotype: Its target is unknown.

The clonotype originates from an adult woman who had mild COVID-19 (a few samples of this study predate the infection). Cell type and time point are not known. The sequencing sample was made of PBMCs or a T cell subset sorted from them (not recorded which). J is TRBJ1-1 and V is TRBV15, with D unclear. The CDR3 DNA is TGTGCCACCAGCAGAGATATCCAATCTGAAGCTTTCTTT. Encoded protein: CATSRDIQSEAFF.